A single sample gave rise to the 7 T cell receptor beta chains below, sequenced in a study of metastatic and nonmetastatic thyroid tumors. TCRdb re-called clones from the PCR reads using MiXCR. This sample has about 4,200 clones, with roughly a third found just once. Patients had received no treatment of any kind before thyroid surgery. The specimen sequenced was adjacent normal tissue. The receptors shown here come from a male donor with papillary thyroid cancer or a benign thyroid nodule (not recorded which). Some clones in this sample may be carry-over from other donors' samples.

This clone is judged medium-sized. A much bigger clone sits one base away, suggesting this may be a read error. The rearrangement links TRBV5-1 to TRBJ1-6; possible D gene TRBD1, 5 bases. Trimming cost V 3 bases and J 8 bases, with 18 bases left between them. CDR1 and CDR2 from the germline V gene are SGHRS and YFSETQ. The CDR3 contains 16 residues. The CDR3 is CASSSHRDWGDSPLHF. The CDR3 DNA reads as TGCGCCAGCAGCTCACACCGGGACTGGGGAGATTCACCCCTCCACTTT.

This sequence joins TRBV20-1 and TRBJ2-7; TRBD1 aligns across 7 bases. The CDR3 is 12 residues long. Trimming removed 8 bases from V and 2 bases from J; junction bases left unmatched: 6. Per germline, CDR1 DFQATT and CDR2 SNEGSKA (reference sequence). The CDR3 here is CSWGQPTYEQYF. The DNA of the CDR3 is TGCAGTTGGGGACAGCCTACCTACGAGCAGTACTTC.

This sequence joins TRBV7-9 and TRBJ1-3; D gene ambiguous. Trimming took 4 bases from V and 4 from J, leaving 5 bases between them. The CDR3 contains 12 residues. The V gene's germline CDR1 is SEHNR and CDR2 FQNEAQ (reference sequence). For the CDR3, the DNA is TGTGCCAGCAGCTCACAGGGAAACACCATATATTTT. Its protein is CASSSQGNTIYF.

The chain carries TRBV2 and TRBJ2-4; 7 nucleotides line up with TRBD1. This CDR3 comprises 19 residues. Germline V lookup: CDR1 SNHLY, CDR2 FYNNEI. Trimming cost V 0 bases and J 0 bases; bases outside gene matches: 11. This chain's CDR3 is CASSEAWAGGPIAKNIQYF. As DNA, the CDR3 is TGTGCCAGCAGTGAAGCTTGGGCAGGGGGACCTATAGCCAAAAACATTCAGTACTTC. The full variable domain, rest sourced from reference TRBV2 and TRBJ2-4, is EPEVTQTPSHQVTQMGQEVILRCVPISNHLYFYWYRQILGQKVEFLVSFYNNEISEKSEIFDDQFSVERPDGSNFTLKIRSTKLEDSAMYFCASSEAWAGGPIAKNIQYFGAGTRLSVL.

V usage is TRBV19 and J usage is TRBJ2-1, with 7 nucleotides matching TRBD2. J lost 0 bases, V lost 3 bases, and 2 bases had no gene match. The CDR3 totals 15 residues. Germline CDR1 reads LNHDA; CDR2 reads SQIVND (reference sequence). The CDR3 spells CASSISGPSYNEQFF. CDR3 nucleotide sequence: TGTGCCAGTAGTATTAGCGGGCCCTCCTACAATGAGCAGTTCTTC. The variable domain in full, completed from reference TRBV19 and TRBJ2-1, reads DGGITQSPKYLFRKEGQNVTLSCEQNLNHDAMYWYRQDPGQGLRLIYYSQIVNDFQKGDIAEGYSVSREKKESFPLTVTSAQKNPTAFYLCASSISGPSYNEQFFGPGTRLTVL.

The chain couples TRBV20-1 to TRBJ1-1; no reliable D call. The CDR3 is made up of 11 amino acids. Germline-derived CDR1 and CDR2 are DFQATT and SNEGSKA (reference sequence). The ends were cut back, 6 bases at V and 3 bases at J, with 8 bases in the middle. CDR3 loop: CSALSDTEAFF. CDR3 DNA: TGCAGTGCCCTCAGCGACACTGAAGCTTTCTTT.

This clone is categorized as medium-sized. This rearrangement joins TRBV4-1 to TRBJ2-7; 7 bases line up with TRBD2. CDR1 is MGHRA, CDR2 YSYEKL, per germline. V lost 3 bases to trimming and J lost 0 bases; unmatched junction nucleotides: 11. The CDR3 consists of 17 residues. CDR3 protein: CASSHRKTSASSYEQYF. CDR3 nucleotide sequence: TGCGCCAGCAGCCACCGAAAAACTAGCGCCAGCTCCTACGAGCAGTACTTC.